Sequencing of this T cell receptor beta chain was carried out in a study of control samples from healthy donors and cancer patients. V lost 0 bases, J lost 4 bases, and 3 bases lay in between. Germline V CDR1 and CDR2: LGHDT, YNNKEL (reference sequence). The CDR3 extends over 12 amino acids. This clone showed up just once. Generated by immunoSEQ multiplex PCR, the TCRdb table keeps only in-frame clones and is missing some. The table lists roughly 370,000 clones, approximately 90% of them singletons, with around 6.8% in the top ten. V is TRBV3-1 (or the pseudogene TRBV3-2) and J is TRBJ2-5; D is unclear. The clonotype was recovered from a man aged 35-49 years with head and neck cancer. Sequencing was done on a sample of PBMCs. CDR3 loop: CASSQDTETQYF. As DNA, the CDR3 is TGTGCCAGCAGCCAAGATACAGAGACCCAGTACTTC.